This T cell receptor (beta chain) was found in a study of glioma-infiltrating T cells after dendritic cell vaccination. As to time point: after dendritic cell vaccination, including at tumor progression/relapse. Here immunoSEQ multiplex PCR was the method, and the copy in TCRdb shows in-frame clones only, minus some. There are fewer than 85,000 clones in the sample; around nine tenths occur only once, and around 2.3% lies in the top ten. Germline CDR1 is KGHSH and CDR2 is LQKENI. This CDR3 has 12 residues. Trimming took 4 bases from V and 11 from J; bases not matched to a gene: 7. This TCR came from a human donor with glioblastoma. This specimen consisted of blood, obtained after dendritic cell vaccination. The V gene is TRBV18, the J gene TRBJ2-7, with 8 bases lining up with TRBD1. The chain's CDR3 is CASSLDREVEYF. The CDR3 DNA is TGTGCCAGCTCACTGGACAGGGAGGTTGAGTACTTC.